Below, one T cell receptor beta chain is given with its context. Its recognized antigen is unknown. No per-base quality is available; no much larger clone lies one base away. The sample is drawn from a study of shared clonotypes between healthy human individuals (dated by TCRdb to about 2020). Regarding the study in general: The cohort included a few men and a couple of women between 18 and 49 years of age. Per donor, three plates each were used for CD4 naive and CD4 memory, two for CD8 naive, and one for CD8 memory. Blood TCR repertoires of five healthy adults were deeply sequenced to estimate repertoire size and the extent of clonotype sharing between individuals. Per donor, leukapheresis produced somewhere between about 0.94 and 9.5 billion PBMCs. To increase sequencing depth and limit assay-specific biases, TCR repertoire library preparation and sequencing were carried out by different laboratories using diverse techniques. The paper as a whole reports these results and caveats: Even with the large sequencing depth, rarefaction of the sorted-subset datasets indicated that sequencing was incomplete. Only blood was sampled, and tissue TCR repertoires likely differ from those in blood. Naive subsets generally had larger estimated clonotype richness than memory subsets did. When a handful of donors were compared, the shared fraction of clonotypes was around 5% for naive CD4, approximately 3.3% for naive CD8, more than 2% for memory CD4, and around 0.37% for memory CD8. Compared with non-shared clonotypes, the clonotypes found in all four sorted-subset donors had higher generation probabilities. Pairwise subsampling indicated that sequencing depth was expected to affect the degree of clonotype sharing among donors. Because the study included only a small number of donors, the genetic and exposure-history diversity represented was limited.

Healthy HIV-negative adults with no recently reported acute infections or vaccinations were included as donors. Every donor was a Caucasian adult living in Nashville, Tennessee, USA. Magnetic negative selection was used to enrich CD4+ T cells, after which naive cells were positively selected on CD45RA and the negative fraction became the memory subset. After blood collection by leukapheresis, PBMCs were isolated using Ficoll-Histopaque density gradient centrifugation and then cryopreserved in the vapor phase of liquid nitrogen. Analytical flow cytometry was used to check the purity and quantity of each magnetically sorted T cell population. Genomic DNA was isolated from each sorted fraction and quantified by UV absorbance on a Nanodrop 2000c. Using the deep immunoSEQ assay, multiplex PCR amplified TCR CDR3 regions from genomic DNA. Genomic DNA extracted from each cell subset was distributed evenly over all wells of several immunoSEQ 96-well plates, and each plate served as one replicate. For sorted subsets, roughly 200 ng genomic DNA, equal to 25,000 to 35,000 T cell genomes, was loaded into each replicate PCR. Purified libraries were measured with a Qubit 3.0 fluorometer, size-checked on a Bioanalyzer 2100, and measured again with the KAPA Library Quantification kit. Every immunoSEQ 96-well plate was sequenced on a separate single-read 150-cycle Illumina NextSeq 550 flow cell. The original methods were these. Because the immunoSEQ output included only junctional sequences and no quality scores, the filtering could not be the same as the filtering used for full-length reads. Sequences were annotated with PyIR, a Python wrapper for IgBLAST v1.9, and V/J genes and CDR3 were assigned using IMGT germline references. Reads were removed for weak V/J assignments (E-value above 1e-6), missing CDR3, stop codons, out-of-frame junctions, or ambiguous translated residues. A V3J clonotype was defined by an identical inferred V gene, J gene, and CDR3 amino acid sequence. To compute the percentage overlap between repertoires, the number of shared unique clonotypes was divided by the size of the smaller repertoire. Richness of each repertoire was evaluated using RTK rarefaction, the Chao1 estimator, and Recon v2.1 estimates of unobserved clonotypes. Generation probabilities for all TCRbeta clonotypes obtained by the gDNA method from a handful of donors were computed using OLGA. This is the immuneACCESS table as TCRdb keeps it, with only in-frame sequences that have V and J called. A part of the clones is gone; compared with another copy, unresolved V genes explain less than half, and the rest is unexplained. D and trimming were read from the DNA, whereas the V and J calls and clone size are those reported in that table. This sample is represented by under 1,900,000 clones; approximately 98.5% of them were singletons. The ten largest clones take up under 0.45% of the sample.

The sequenced material came from naive CD4+ T cells sorted from blood. Taken with the paper, the label for cell subset or site translates to: CD45RA+ positively selected. This TCR derives from a man aged 25-45 years in good health.

The nucleotide sequence reads as follows: TGTGCCAGCGGGGGGTGGGACCATGGCTACACCTTC. Its product reads: CASGGWDHGYTF. Recombination linked TRBV2 to TRBJ1-2; the D region possibly corresponds to TRBD1 (5 bases align). The CDR3 has 12 amino acids, counting the end cysteine and phenylalanine. Kept here is only the CDR3 DNA, which spans 36 bases and is read in frame from base 1. According to the germline V gene, CDR1 reads SNHLY and CDR2 reads FYNNEI. Relative to germline, V is 8 bases shorter and J is 6 bases shorter, with 13 bases between their ends.